This T cell receptor beta chain was documented in a study of T cell clones after liver transplantation. Study in general: TCRbeta sequencing after a pre-transplant mixed lymphocyte reaction identified graft-donor-reactive clones, later tracked in post-transplant blood. Apart from three HCV-positive recipients, transplants were for non-autoimmune, non-viral reasons. Study-wide findings and caveats: These preliminary findings come from unstandardized post-transplant sampling times.

As concerns this clone: Its antigen is unidentified.

Trimming cost V 2 bases and J 3 bases, with 13 bases left between them. CDR1 SGDLS and CDR2 YYNGEE come from the germline V gene. The CDR3 runs 15 residues. Some clones are missing from TCRdb's copy, which holds only in-frame ones; the method was immunoSEQ multiplex PCR. The sample lists nearly 55,000 clones, around 85% occurring once. V and J are TRBV9 and TRBJ2-3; D might be TRBD1 (6 bases). The input for sequencing was CD4+ T cells from blood, taken before liver transplant. The TCR originated in a human donor who received a liver transplant. The CDR3: CASSVDSPQTDTQYF. The CDR3 region has the DNA TGTGCCAGCAGCGTGGACAGCCCTCAGACAGATACGCAGTATTTT.